This TCR beta chain was identified in a study of blood T cell repertoires in COVID-19. On the study more broadly: In each case, the material was cDNA or gDNA derived from T cells, B-cell-depleted T cells, or PBMCs.

CDR1 KGHSH and CDR2 LQKENI come from the germline V gene. Deletions cut 5 bases from V and 4 bases from J, with 13 bases between. This CDR3 comprises 14 residues. A Seattle source enrolled patients during active infection and followed them longitudinally. Original analysis: Using reference gene primer amplification, nucleated cell counts were estimated. Method: immunoSEQ multiplex PCR; TCRdb's copy keeps in-frame clones and lacks some. The V and J calls and clone size are taken from that table; D and trimming were inferred from the DNA. This sample has approximately 300,000 clones, with around 90% found just once.

The chain employs TRBV18 and TRBJ2-3, with D possibly matching TRBD2 (6 bases). This receptor was obtained from a woman younger than 45 with COVID-19, enrolled during active disease. The specimen sequenced was peripheral blood. The CDR3: CASSKVGGSDTQYF. In DNA form, the CDR3 reads TGTGCCAGCTCAAAAGTCGGGGGATCAGATACGCAGTATTTT.